A selection of T cell receptor beta chains follows, all from one sample in a study of blood T cell repertoires in COVID-19. Sequencing was performed with immunoSEQ multiplex PCR; in TCRdb, only in-frame clones are kept and a portion is missing. The data hold under 40,000 clones, with 85% observed a single time. The sample was peripheral blood. These receptors originate from a human donor with acute or convalescent COVID-19. The donor label of this sample is uncertain. The CDR3 runs from the conserved cysteine through the conserved F or W. Each record gives: D gene, J gene, clone size, V gene, CDR3 protein, CDR3 DNA. D genes are given only for firm matches. The listing skips clone size in some rows; elsewhere it reads once, few, many or a size class.

>NA|TRBJ1-1|once|TRBV2
CASSENSRNTEAFF
TGTGCCAGCAGTGAAAACTCAAGGAACACTGAAGCTTTCTTT
>NA|TRBJ1-4|NA|TRBV10-3
CAIREDTQSEKLFF
TGTGCCATCAGAGAGGACACACAGAGTGAAAAACTGTTTTTT
>NA|TRBJ2-1|few|TRBV24-1
CATSEARGSYNEQFF
TGTGCCACCAGTGAGGCCAGGGGATCCTACAATGAGCAGTTCTTC
>TRBD1|TRBJ2-1|NA|TRBV2
CASIDGSGTGVYEQFF
TGTGCCAGCATCGATGGGTCCGGGACAGGGGTATATGAGCAGTTCTTC
>TRBD1|TRBJ1-2|NA|TRBV4-3
CASSQGQGGYYGYTF
TGCGCCAGCAGCCAAGGACAGGGGGGCTACTATGGCTACACCTTC
>NA|TRBJ2-7|NA|TRBV7-2
CASSLGQGGSEQYF
TGTGCCAGCAGCTTAGGTCAGGGGGGAAGCGAGCAGTACTTC
>TRBD1|TRBJ1-6|NA|TRBV19
CASSGTGGNSPLHF
TGTGCCAGTAGCGGGACAGGGGGTAATTCACCCCTCCACTTT
>NA|TRBJ1-4|NA|TRBV19
CASSSPNSQGTNEKLFF
TGTGCCAGTAGTAGCCCAAACTCACAGGGAACTAATGAAAAACTGTTTTTT
>NA|TRBJ1-4|NA|TRBV30
CAWSGPTGGEKLFF
TGTGCCTGGAGTGGCCCGACCGGCGGGGAAAAACTGTTTTTT
>NA|TRBJ1-2|NA|TRBV19
CASTNQGNYGYTF
TGTGCCAGTACCAATCAGGGGAACTATGGCTACACCTTC
>TRBD1|TRBJ1-6|NA|TRBV10-3
CAIGQGANSPLHF
TGTGCCATTGGACAGGGGGCTAATTCACCCCTCCACTTT
>TRBD1|TRBJ1-5|once|TRBV30
CAWSVSGGWQPQHF
TGTGCCTGGAGTGTATCAGGGGGCTGGCAGCCCCAGCATTTT
>TRBD1|TRBJ2-3|NA|TRBV29-1
CSVQRTGNADTQYF
TGCAGCGTTCAACGGACAGGGAACGCAGATACGCAGTATTTT
>NA|TRBJ1-2|NA|TRBV28
CASSPDTVGYTF
TGTGCCAGCAGTCCGGACACTGTTGGCTACACCTTC
>TRBD1|TRBJ1-2|NA|TRBV4-1
CASSQEPGQARGGYTF
TGCGCCAGCAGCCAAGAGCCGGGACAGGCTCGCGGTGGCTACACCTTC
>NA|TRBJ1-6|NA|TRBV18
CASSPLRMDNSPLHF
TGTGCCAGCTCACCCCTGCGAATGGATAATTCACCCCTCCACTTT
>NA|TRBJ2-2|NA|TRBV19
CASQARTAPTGELFF
TGTGCCAGTCAAGCCCGGACAGCTCCCACCGGGGAGCTGTTTTTT
>TRBD2|TRBJ2-1|NA|TRBV24-1
CATSEGSGLAGVNEQFF
TGTGCCACCAGTGAGGGCTCGGGACTAGCGGGAGTTAATGAGCAGTTCTTC
>TRBD1|TRBJ1-6|NA|TRBV28
CASSPGQLSSPLHF
TGTGCCAGCAGTCCGGGACAGTTAAGCTCACCCCTCCACTTT
>TRBD2|TRBJ2-2|NA|TRBV5-8
CASSSGGNPGGELFF
TGTGCCAGCAGCTCGGGGGGGAATCCCGGCGGGGAGCTGTTTTTT
>NA|TRBJ2-6|NA|TRBV18
CASSQVVGRAGANVLTF
TGTGCCAGCTCCCAGGTAGTGGGCAGGGCTGGGGCCAACGTCCTGACTTTC
>NA|TRBJ2-1|NA|TRBV6-5
CASSYYREGEQFF
TGTGCCAGCAGTTACTACAGGGAGGGTGAGCAGTTCTTC
>NA|TRBJ1-1|NA|TRBV11-3
CASSLRRAGNTEAFF
TGTGCCAGCAGCTTACGTAGAGCCGGGAACACTGAAGCTTTCTTT
>NA|TRBJ2-5|NA|TRBV12-3/TRBV12-4
CASSRGETQYF
TGTGCCAGCAGTCGCGGGGAGACCCAGTACTTC
>NA|TRBJ2-1|NA|TRBV10-1
CASSEGGRDEQFF
TGCGCCAGCAGTGAGGGGGGCCGGGATGAGCAGTTCTTC
>NA|TRBJ2-7|once|TRBV11-3
CASSPVFGTEQYF
TGTGCCAGCAGCCCCGTCTTTGGCACCGAGCAGTACTTC
>NA|TRBJ1-5|NA|TRBV11-2
CASSLDRVGYQPQHF
TGTGCCAGCAGCTTAGATCGGGTGGGTTATCAGCCCCAGCATTTT
>TRBD1|TRBJ1-2|NA|TRBV29-1
CSVEGTGRDYGYTF
TGCAGCGTTGAGGGGACAGGGAGGGACTATGGCTACACCTTC
>NA|TRBJ2-5|NA|TRBV7-3
CASSLSGKETQYF
TGTGCCAGCAGCTTATCAGGGAAGGAGACCCAGTACTTC
>NA|TRBJ1-1|NA|TRBV28
CASSQTNTEAFF
TGTGCCAGCAGTCAGACAAACACTGAAGCTTTCTTT
>NA|TRBJ2-5|few|TRBV28
CASSLFGGETQYF
TGTGCCAGCAGTTTGTTCGGGGGAGAGACCCAGTACTTC
>NA|TRBJ1-2|NA|TRBV6-1
CASSETGIYGYTF
TGTGCCAGCAGTGAAACAGGGATCTATGGCTACACCTTC
>NA|TRBJ1-2|NA|TRBV25-1
CASSDVVTERSSGYTF
TGTGCCAGCAGTGATGTGGTGACTGAACGTTCGTCTGGCTACACCTTC
>TRBD1|TRBJ1-2|NA|TRBV5-6
CASSSETGGSGYTF
TGTGCCAGCAGCTCCGAGACAGGGGGCAGTGGCTACACCTTC
>TRBD2|TRBJ2-2|NA|TRBV24-1
CATSEKTSGITGELFF
TGTGCCACCAGTGAAAAGACTAGCGGGATTACCGGGGAGCTGTTTTTT
>TRBD1|TRBJ2-3|NA|TRBV6-2/TRBV6-3
CASSYRTGVKYF
TGTGCCAGCAGTTATCGGACAGGGGTAAAGTATTTT
>TRBD1|TRBJ1-4|NA|TRBV10-3
CAISESFGTGEEKLFF
TGTGCCATCAGTGAGTCGTTCGGGACAGGGGAGGAAAAACTGTTTTTT
>NA|TRBJ1-6|NA|TRBV9
CASSSSDFNSPLHF
TGTGCCAGCAGCTCTTCCGACTTCAATTCACCCCTCCACTTT
>TRBD1|TRBJ1-3|NA|TRBV5-4
CASSTDRGSSGNTIYF
TGTGCCAGCAGCACGGACAGGGGGAGCTCTGGAAACACCATATATTTT
>NA|TRBJ1-2|NA|TRBV28
CASSPLRTANYGYTF
TGTGCCAGCAGCCCTCTGAGGACAGCTAACTATGGCTACACCTTC
>NA|TRBJ2-2|NA|TRBV7-6
CASSLYSTNTGELFF
TGTGCCAGCAGCTTATACAGCACGAACACCGGGGAGCTGTTTTTT
>TRBD1|TRBJ1-6|few|TRBV6-5
CASSRDRGESPLHF
TGTGCCAGCAGCCGGGACAGGGGAGAATCACCCCTCCACTTT
>NA|TRBJ1-6|NA|TRBV5-8
CASSIDSSPLHF
TGTGCCAGCAGCATAGACAGTTCACCCCTCCACTTT
>NA|TRBJ1-4|NA|TRBV28
CASSFKLLNEKLFF
TGTGCCAGCAGTTTTAAGCTACTTAATGAAAAACTGTTTTTT
>NA|TRBJ1-1|NA|TRBV5-1
CASLPLAGSNTEAFF
TGCGCCAGCCTCCCCCTAGCGGGGTCGAACACTGAAGCTTTCTTT